This record looks at one TCR beta chain sequence and its context. The data originate from a study of immune evolution from preneoplasia to lung adenocarcinoma. TCRdb keeps only in-frame clones here, not all; method: immunoSEQ multiplex PCR. The repertoire includes 6,500 to 7,500 clones, around three quarters of them detected once, and around 2.5% sits in the top ten. Patients had resection in Japan or China between about 2014 and 2018. Two lung cancer pathologists independently confirmed each histologic diagnosis. Germline V gene sequence: CDR1 SGHNT, CDR2 YYREEE (reference sequence). Trimming cost V 5 bases and J 0 bases; bases outside gene matches: 7. CDR3 length equals 16 residues.

The chain recombines TRBV5-4 with TRBJ1-1; TRBD1 matches at 10 bases. The TCR was taken from a person between 35 and 49 years old with lung adenocarcinoma. Sequenced material: FFPE invasive lung adenocarcinoma tissue. The CDR3 region has the DNA TGTGCCAGCAGATCCGACAGGGGGCCCGTGAACACTGAAGCTTTCTTT. This translates into CASRSDRGPVNTEAFF.